The source of this TCR beta chain is a study of blood T cell repertoires in COVID-19. Study context: Samples taken during acute and convalescent COVID-19 were collected in the United States, Italy and Spain. Nucleic acid was either cDNA or gDNA, and it came from T cells, B-cell-depleted T cells, or PBMCs.

Authors' data handling: Nucleated cell number was recorded as an estimate derived from reference gene primer amplification. TCRdb keeps only in-frame clones here, not all; method: immunoSEQ multiplex PCR. V, J and clone size are those of that table, while D and trimming were read from the DNA. The data show about 240,000 clones, roughly four fifths seen once. This CDR3 is built from 17 residues. The V gene end was trimmed by 5 bases and the J gene end by 2 bases; junction bases not matched to a gene: 7. Germline values: CDR1 SEHNR, CDR2 FQNEAQ (reference sequence). The chain carries TRBV7-9 and TRBJ2-3; 13 positions match TRBD2. The specimen sequenced was peripheral blood. This TCR was sampled from a woman older than 75 with acute or convalescent COVID-19. The CDR3 DNA follows: TGTGCCAGCAGCCTACGGACTAGCGGGGGCCCCACAGATACGCAGTATTTT. It codes for CASSLRTSGGPTDTQYF.